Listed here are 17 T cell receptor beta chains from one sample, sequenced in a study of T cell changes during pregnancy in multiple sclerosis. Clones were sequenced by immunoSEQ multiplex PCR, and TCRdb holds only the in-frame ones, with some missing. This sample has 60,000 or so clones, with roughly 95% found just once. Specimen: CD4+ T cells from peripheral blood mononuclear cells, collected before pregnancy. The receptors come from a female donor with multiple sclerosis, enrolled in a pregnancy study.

The CDR3 sequence: CASSSASGRSYNEQFF. CDR3 in DNA: TGTGCCAGCAGCTCAGCTAGCGGGAGGTCCTACAATGAGCAGTTCTTC. The gene calls are TRBV11-2 and TRBJ2-1; TRBD2 matches 11 bases. J was trimmed by 1 base and V by 4 bases; bases with no gene match: 3. Per germline, CDR1 SGHAT and CDR2 FQNNGV. The CDR3 spans 16 residues. Variable domain in full (rest from reference TRBV11-2 and TRBJ2-1): EAGVAQSPRYKIIEKRQSVAFWCNPISGHATLYWYQQILGQGPKLLIQFQNNGVVDDSQLPKDRFSAERLKGVDSTLKIQPAKLEDSAVYLCASSSASGRSYNEQFFGPGTRLTVL.

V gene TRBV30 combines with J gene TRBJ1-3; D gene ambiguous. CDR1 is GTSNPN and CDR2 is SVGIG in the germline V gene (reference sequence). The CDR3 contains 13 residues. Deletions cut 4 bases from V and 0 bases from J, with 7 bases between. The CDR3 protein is CAWNAHSGNTIYF. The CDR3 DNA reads TGTGCCTGGAATGCACACTCTGGAAACACCATATATTTT.

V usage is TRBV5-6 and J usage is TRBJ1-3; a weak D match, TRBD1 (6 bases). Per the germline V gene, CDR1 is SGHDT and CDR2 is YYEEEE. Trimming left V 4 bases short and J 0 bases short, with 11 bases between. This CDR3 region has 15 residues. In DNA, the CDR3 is TGTGCCAGCAGCCCGGACAGATACTCTGGAAACACCATATATTTT. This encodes CASSPDRYSGNTIYF.

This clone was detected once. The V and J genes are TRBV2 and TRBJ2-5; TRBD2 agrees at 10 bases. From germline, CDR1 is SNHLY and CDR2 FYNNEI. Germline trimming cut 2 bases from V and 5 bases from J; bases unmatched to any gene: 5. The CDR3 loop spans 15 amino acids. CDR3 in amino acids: CASSETGLARETQYF. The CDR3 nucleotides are TGTGCCAGCAGTGAAACGGGACTAGCGAGGGAGACCCAGTACTTC.

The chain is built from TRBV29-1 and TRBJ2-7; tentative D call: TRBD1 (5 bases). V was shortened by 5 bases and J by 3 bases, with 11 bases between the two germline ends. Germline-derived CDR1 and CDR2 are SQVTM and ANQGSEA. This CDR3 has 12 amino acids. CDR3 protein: CSVQGSIYEQYF. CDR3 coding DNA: TGCAGCGTTCAGGGTTCGATCTACGAGCAGTACTTC.

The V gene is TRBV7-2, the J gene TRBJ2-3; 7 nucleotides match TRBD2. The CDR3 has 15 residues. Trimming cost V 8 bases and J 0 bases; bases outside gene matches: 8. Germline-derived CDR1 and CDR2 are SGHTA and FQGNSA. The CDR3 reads CASARASGSTDTQYF. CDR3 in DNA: TGTGCCAGCGCTAGGGCTAGCGGAAGCACAGATACGCAGTATTTT.

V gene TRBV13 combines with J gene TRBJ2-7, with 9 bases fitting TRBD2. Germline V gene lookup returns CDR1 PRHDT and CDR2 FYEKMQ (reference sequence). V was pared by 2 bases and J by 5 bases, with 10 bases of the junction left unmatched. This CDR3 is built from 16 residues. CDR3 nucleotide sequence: TGTGCCAGCAGCTTAATGGGCCTAGCGGGACCTGACGAGCAGTACTTC. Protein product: CASSLMGLAGPDEQYF.

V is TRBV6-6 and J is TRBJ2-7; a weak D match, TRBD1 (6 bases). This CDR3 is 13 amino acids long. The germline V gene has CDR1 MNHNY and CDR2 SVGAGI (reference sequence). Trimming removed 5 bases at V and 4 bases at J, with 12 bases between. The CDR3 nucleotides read TGTGCCAGCAGTCTGGACAGCGTTTACGAGCAGTACTTC. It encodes CASSLDSVYEQYF.

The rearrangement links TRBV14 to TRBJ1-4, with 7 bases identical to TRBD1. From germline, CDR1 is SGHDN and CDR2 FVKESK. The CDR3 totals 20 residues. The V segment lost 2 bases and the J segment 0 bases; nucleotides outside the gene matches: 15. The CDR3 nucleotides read TGTGCCAGCAGCCAATCCACCGGACAGGTTTCTCAAGCAACTAATGAAAAACTGTTTTTT. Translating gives CASSQSTGQVSQATNEKLFF.

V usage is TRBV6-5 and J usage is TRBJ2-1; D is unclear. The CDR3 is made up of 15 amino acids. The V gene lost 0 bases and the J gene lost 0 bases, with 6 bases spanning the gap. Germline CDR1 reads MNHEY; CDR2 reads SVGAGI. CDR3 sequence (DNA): TGTGCCAGCAGTTACTCACCACTCTCCTACAATGAGCAGTTCTTC. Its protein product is CASSYSPLSYNEQFF.

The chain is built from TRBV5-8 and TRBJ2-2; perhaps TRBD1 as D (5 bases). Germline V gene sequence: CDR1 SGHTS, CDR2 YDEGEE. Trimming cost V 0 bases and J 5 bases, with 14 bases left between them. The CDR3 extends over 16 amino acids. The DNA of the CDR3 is TGTGCCAGCAGCTTGGAAGGGGATCCGAGAACCGGGGAGCTGTTTTTT. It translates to CASSLEGDPRTGELFF.

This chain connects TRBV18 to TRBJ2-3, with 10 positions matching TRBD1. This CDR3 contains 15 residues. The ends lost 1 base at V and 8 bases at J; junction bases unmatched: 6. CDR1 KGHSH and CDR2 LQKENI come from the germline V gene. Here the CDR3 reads CASSPLGQGYTTQYF. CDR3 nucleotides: TGTGCCAGCTCACCACTGGGACAGGGGTATACTACGCAGTATTTT.

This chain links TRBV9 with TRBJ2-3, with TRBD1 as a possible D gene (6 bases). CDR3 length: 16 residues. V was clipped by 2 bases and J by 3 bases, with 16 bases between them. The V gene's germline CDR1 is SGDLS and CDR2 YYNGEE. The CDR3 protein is CASSVTGRSTTDTQYF. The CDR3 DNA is TGTGCCAGCAGCGTTACAGGGAGATCAACGACAGATACGCAGTATTTT. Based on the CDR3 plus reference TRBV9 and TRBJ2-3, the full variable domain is DSGVTQTPKHLITATGQRVTLRCSPRSGDLSVYWYQQSLDQGLQFLIQYYNGEERAKGNILERFSAQQFPDLHSELNLSSLELGDSALYFCASSVTGRSTTDTQYFGPGTRLTVL.

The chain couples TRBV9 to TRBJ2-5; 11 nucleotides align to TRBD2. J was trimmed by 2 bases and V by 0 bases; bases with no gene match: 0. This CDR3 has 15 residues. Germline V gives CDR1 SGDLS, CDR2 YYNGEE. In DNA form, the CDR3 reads TGTGCCAGCAGCGTAGCTAGCGGGAGGCAAGAGACCCAGTACTTC. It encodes CASSVASGRQETQYF.

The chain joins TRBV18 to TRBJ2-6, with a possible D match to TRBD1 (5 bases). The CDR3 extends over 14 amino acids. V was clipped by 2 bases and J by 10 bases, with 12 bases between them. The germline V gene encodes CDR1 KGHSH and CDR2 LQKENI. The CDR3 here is CASSPEQGANVLTF. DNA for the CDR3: TGTGCCAGCTCACCAGAGCAGGGTGCGAACGTCCTGACTTTC. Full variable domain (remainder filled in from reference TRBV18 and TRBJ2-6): NAGVMQNPRHLVRRRGQEARLRCSPMKGHSHVYWYRQLPEEGLKFMVYLQKENIIDESGMPKERFSAEFPKEGPSILRIQQVVRGDSAAYFCASSPEQGANVLTFGAGSRLTVL.

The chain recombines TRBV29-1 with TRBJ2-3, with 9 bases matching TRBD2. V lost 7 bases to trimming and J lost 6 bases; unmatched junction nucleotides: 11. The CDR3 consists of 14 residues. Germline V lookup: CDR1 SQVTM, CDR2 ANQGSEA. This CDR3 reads CSALSGTSMDTQYF. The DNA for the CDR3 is TGCAGCGCTCTATCCGGGACTAGCATGGATACGCAGTATTTT.

CDR3 sequence (DNA): TGTGCCAGCAGTCCCTCCGGGACAGGAAGGAGGAATGAGCAGTTCTTC. Its translation is CASSPSGTGRRNEQFF. The chain employs TRBV28 and TRBJ2-1; TRBD1 agrees at 8 bases. Germline V gene data show CDR1 as MDHEN and CDR2 as SYDVKM. The V and J ends lost 5 bases and 7 bases, in that order; junction bases with no gene match: 13. The length of the CDR3 is 16 residues. The complete variable domain, with remaining parts taken from reference TRBV28 and TRBJ2-1, reads DVKVTQSSRYLVKRTGEKVFLECVQDMDHENMFWYRQDPGLGLRLIYFSYDVKMKEKGDIPEGYSVSREKKERFSLILESASTNQTSMYLCASSPSGTGRRNEQFFGPGTRLTVL.